What follows are 18 T cell receptor beta chains derived from one specimen sequenced in a study of T cells after yellow fever vaccination. Each CDR3 protein gets one entry after TCRdb re-called the 5' RACE reads with MiXCR. Among about 150,000 distinct CDR3 sequences listed, under 7% were seen once. The specimen was CD4+ T cells sorted from PBMCs, collected 10 days after the yellow fever booster vaccination. These receptor sequences come from a man aged 25-45 years who received the YFV17D yellow fever vaccine.

This clonotype was recorded many times. The chain has TRBV10-3 and TRBJ2-3; the D gene is possibly TRBD2 (6 bases). The V end lost 11 bases, the J end lost 2 bases, and 14 bases lay between the germline ends. Germline V gene lookup returns CDR1 ENHRY and CDR2 SYGVKD. This CDR3 region has 13 residues. CDR3 residues: CAAGSAVTDTQYF. The CDR3 region has the DNA TGTGCCGCGGGGAGTGCGGTCACAGATACGCAGTATTTT.

There are many counts of this clonotype. This chain connects TRBV6-1 to TRBJ2-1; perhaps D is TRBD1 or TRBD2 (5 bases each). Germline CDR1 MNHNS, CDR2 SASEGT. V lost 6 bases to trimming and J lost 2 bases, with 17 bases between them. This CDR3 is 16 amino acids long. The CDR3 region has the DNA TGTGCCAGCAGGAGGGGCCTACTAGAAACCTACAATGAGCAGTTCTTC. Amino acids: CASRRGLLETYNEQFF.

This clonotype was recorded many times. This chain connects TRBV20-1 to TRBJ1-6, with no clear D. Germline loops: CDR1 DFQATT, CDR2 SNEGSKA (reference sequence). The CDR3 sequence is 14 residues long. Trimming left V 2 bases short and J 7 bases short, with 12 bases between. The DNA for the CDR3 is TGCAGTGCTAGACCCTTCCCGCCAAATTCACCCCTCCACTTT. This codes for CSARPFPPNSPLHF.

The table lists this clonotype with many counts. V is TRBV7-2 and J is TRBJ2-1; D perhaps matches TRBD2 (6 bases). Trimming cost V 5 bases and J 7 bases, with 18 bases left between them. The CDR3 consists of 15 residues. From germline, CDR1 is SGHTA and CDR2 FQGNSA. The CDR3 here is CASSPQGGGPNEQFF. The CDR3, as DNA: TGTGCCAGCAGCCCTCAGGGAGGAGGGCCAAATGAGCAGTTCTTC.

In this sample, this clonotype turned up many times. The chain has TRBV25-1 and TRBJ2-2, with 7 bases identical to TRBD2. CDR3 length: 14 residues. V was pared by 3 bases and J by 6 bases, with 4 bases of the junction left unmatched. Germline loops: CDR1 MGHDK, CDR2 SYGVNS. The CDR3 region is CASSDPRGAGELFF. DNA of the CDR3: TGTGCCAGCAGTGATCCCCGGGGGGCCGGGGAGCTGTTTTTT.

This clonotype was seen at least ten times. The gene calls are TRBV6-1 and TRBJ2-5, with D unclear. The CDR3 runs to 13 residues. Germline assignment: CDR1 MNHNS and CDR2 SASEGT. V was pared by 8 bases and J by 1 base, with 11 bases between. For the CDR3, the DNA is TGTGCCAGCCGTGTTTCGCGCCAAGAGACCCAGTACTTC. This encodes CASRVSRQETQYF.

The CDR3 reads CASILGGGLRFNEQFF. CDR3 coding DNA: TGTGCCAGCATCCTGGGAGGGGGTCTACGATTCAATGAGCAGTTCTTC. The chain carries TRBV7-9 and TRBJ2-1, with a tentative D call TRBD2 (7 bases). The germline V gene encodes CDR1 SEHNR and CDR2 FQNEAQ (reference sequence). The CDR3 is 16 amino acids. Trimming removed 7 bases from V and 6 bases from J, with 22 bases in between.

V usage is TRBV19 and J usage is TRBJ1-1; unclear D gene. CDR1 is LNHDA, CDR2 SQIVND, per germline (reference sequence). The CDR3 has 13 residues. The V end lost 6 bases, the J end lost 5 bases, and 13 bases lay between the germline ends. CDR3 loop: CASSDQSSTEAFF. The CDR3 DNA sequence: TGTGCCAGTAGCGATCAGTCCTCAACTGAAGCTTTCTTT.

This clonotype was counted ten times or more. The gene calls are TRBV15 and TRBJ2-1; D gene unclear. Trimming cost V 0 bases and J 9 bases, with 12 bases left between them. The CDR3 extends over 14 amino acids. The V gene's germline CDR1 is LNHNV and CDR2 YYDKDF (reference sequence). CDR3 DNA: TGTGCCACCAGCAGAGATCAGTTAAATCCTGAGCAGTTCTTC. This encodes CATSRDQLNPEQFF.

This clonotype was observed at least ten times. The chain joins TRBV5-6 to TRBJ2-7; 7 bases match TRBD2. The CDR3 sequence is 12 residues long. Trimming cost V 9 bases and J 3 bases; bases outside gene matches: 6. Looked up from germline, CDR1 is SGHDT and CDR2 is YYEEEE. The CDR3 here is CAKGGSHYEQYF. The DNA of the CDR3 is TGTGCCAAGGGAGGGTCTCACTACGAGCAGTACTTC.

This clonotype appeared many times. V and J are TRBV5-6 and TRBJ2-3, with 7 bases identical to TRBD1. Germline V gives CDR1 SGHDT, CDR2 YYEEEE. V lost 3 bases and J lost 5; bases outside the gene matches: 6. The CDR3 extends over 14 amino acids. The CDR3 loop reads CASSSGQAVDTQYF. The CDR3 DNA follows: TGTGCCAGCAGCTCAGGACAGGCGGTAGATACGCAGTATTTT.

This clonotype was seen ten or more times. The chain uses TRBV5-1 and TRBJ2-3; TRBD1 aligns across 7 bases. Germline loops: CDR1 SGHRS, CDR2 YFSETQ. Trimming took 0 bases from V and 7 from J; bases not matched to a gene: 8. This CDR3 comprises 15 residues. This CDR3 is CASSLVAGGMHTQYF. CDR3 sequence (DNA): TGCGCCAGCAGCTTGGTGGCAGGGGGTATGCATACGCAGTATTTT.

This clonotype was picked up many times. This rearrangement joins TRBV29-1 to TRBJ1-2; no clear D. Trimming shortened V by 1 base and J by 0 bases, and 12 bases separated the two germline ends. Germline V gene lookup returns CDR1 SQVTM and CDR2 ANQGSEA. The CDR3 covers 15 residues. The CDR3 loop reads CSVEVLGKANYGYTF. CDR3 bases: TGCAGCGTTGAAGTTTTGGGCAAAGCTAACTATGGCTACACCTTC.

Ten or more counts support this clonotype. The V and J genes are TRBV20-1 and TRBJ2-2, with D maybe TRBD2 (6 bases). The V end lost 6 bases, the J end lost 6 bases, and 11 bases lay between the germline ends. This CDR3 spans 12 amino acids. Germline V gives CDR1 DFQATT, CDR2 SNEGSKA (reference sequence). This CDR3 reads CSASGVSGELFF. DNA of the CDR3: TGCAGTGCGTCGGGAGTTTCCGGGGAGCTGTTTTTT.

The chain combines TRBV3-1 with TRBJ1-1; unclear D gene. The CDR3 is 13 residues long. V lost 1 base to trimming and J lost 3 bases, with 6 bases between them. Per the germline V gene, CDR1 is LGHDT and CDR2 is YNNKEL (reference sequence). DNA of the CDR3: TGTGCCAGCAGCCAAGTTTGGGACACTGAAGCTTTCTTT. Protein product: CASSQVWDTEAFF.

This rearrangement joins TRBV19 to TRBJ2-5; no clear D gene. With 10 bases removed from V and 1 base from J, the gap between germline ends came to 19 bases. The CDR3 contains 15 residues. CDR1 and CDR2 (germline): LNHDA, SQIVND (reference sequence). CDR3 DNA sequence: TGTGCCACGTCCCGGTTACGCAGTATCCAAGAGACCCAGTACTTC. Translating gives CATSRLRSIQETQYF.

The chain couples TRBV30 to TRBJ2-7; perhaps TRBD2 as D (5 bases). This CDR3 region has 13 residues. Trimming removed 1 base at V and 6 bases at J, with 13 bases between. Germline assignment: CDR1 GTSNPN and CDR2 SVGIG (reference sequence). CDR3 protein: CAWSGLEGSEQYF. In DNA, the CDR3 is TGTGCCTGGAGTGGGCTAGAGGGCTCCGAGCAGTACTTC.

This clonotype was picked up many times. J is TRBJ2-7 and V is TRBV9, with 11 nucleotides matching TRBD2. The CDR3 runs 17 residues. Germline-derived CDR1 and CDR2 are SGDLS and YYNGEE. Losses at the gene ends were 0 bases for V and 2 bases for J; bases not matched to a gene: 7. As DNA, the CDR3 is TGTGCCAGCAGCGTAGACCCCACTAGCGGGGGCCCCTACGAGCAGTACTTC. As protein: CASSVDPTSGGPYEQYF.